The clone carrying this T cell receptor (beta chain) appeared a single time. The antigen is unknown. Germline V lookup: CDR1 LNHDA, CDR2 SQIVND (reference sequence). V trimming: 8 bases; J trimming: 2 bases; junction bases outside the gene matches: 11. CDR3 size: 16 residues. The data originate from a study of vaccination effects on CD4 cells after COVID-19. Using immunoSEQ multiplex PCR, the repertoire was profiled, and TCRdb retains in-frame clones only, with some absent. Altogether about 79,000 clones are present, roughly 80% being singletons, with the ten largest covering roughly 1.9%. Sequencing followed a ViraFEST assay step that expanded antigen-specific CD4+ T cells with viral peptide pools. When roughly eleven days of culture had elapsed, CD4+ T cells were isolated. On days 3 and 7, fresh IL-2 medium replaced half the medium.

The source is a human donor who received a COVID-19 vaccine. Sequencing used CD4+ T cells from PBMCs cultured with HCoV-229E spike peptides, obtained before COVID-19 vaccination. The chain couples TRBV19 to TRBJ1-4; 7 nucleotides match TRBD1. DNA for the CDR3: TGTGCCAGTTCGGGACAGATTATGGGCACTAATGAAAAACTGTTTTTT. Its protein product is CASSGQIMGTNEKLFF.